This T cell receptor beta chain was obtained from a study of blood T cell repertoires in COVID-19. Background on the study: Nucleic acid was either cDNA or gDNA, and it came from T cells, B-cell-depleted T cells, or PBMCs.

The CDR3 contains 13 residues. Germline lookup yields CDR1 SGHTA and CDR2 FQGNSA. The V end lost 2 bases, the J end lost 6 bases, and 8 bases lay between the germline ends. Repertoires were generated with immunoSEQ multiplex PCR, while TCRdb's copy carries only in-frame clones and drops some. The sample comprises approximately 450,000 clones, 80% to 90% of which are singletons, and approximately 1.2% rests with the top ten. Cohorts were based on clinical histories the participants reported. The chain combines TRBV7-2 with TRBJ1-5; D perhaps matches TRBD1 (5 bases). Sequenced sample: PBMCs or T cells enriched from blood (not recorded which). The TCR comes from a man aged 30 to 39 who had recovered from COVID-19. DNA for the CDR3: TGTGCCAGCAGCTTAAGGGGCCGTCAGCCCCAGCATTTT. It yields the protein CASSLRGRQPQHF.